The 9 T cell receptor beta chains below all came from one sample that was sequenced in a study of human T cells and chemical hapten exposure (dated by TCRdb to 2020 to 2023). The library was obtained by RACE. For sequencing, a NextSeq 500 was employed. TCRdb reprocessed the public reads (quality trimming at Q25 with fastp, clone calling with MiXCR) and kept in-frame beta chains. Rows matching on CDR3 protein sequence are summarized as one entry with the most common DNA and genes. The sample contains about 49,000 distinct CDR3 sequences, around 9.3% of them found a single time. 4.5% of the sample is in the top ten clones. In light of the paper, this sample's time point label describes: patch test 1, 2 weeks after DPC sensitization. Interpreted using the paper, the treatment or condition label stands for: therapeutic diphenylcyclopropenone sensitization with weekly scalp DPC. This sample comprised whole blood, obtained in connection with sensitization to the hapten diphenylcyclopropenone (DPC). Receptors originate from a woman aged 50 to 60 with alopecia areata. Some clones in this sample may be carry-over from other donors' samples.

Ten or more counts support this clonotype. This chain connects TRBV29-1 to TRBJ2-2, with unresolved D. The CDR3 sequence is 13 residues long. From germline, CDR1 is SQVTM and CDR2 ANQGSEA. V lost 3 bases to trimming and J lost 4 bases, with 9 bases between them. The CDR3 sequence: CSVEYMSTGELFF. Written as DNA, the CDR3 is TGCAGCGTTGAGTACATGAGCACCGGGGAGCTGTTTTTT.

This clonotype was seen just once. CDR3 bases: TGTGCCAGCAGTTTAGCAGGGGGCTCGGTGGCTGAAGCTTTCTTT. Translated: CASSLAGGSVAEAFF. The rearrangement uses TRBV27 and TRBJ1-1, with 8 nucleotides matching TRBD1. The germline V gene has CDR1 MNHEY and CDR2 SMNVEV (reference sequence). CDR3 length equals 15 residues. V lost 2 bases to trimming and J lost 6 bases; unmatched junction nucleotides: 8.

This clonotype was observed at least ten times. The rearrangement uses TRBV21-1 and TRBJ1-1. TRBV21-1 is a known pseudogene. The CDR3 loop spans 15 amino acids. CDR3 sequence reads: CASREEGRSDTEAFF. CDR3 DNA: TGTGCCAGCAGGGAAGAGGGTAGATCGGACACTGAAGCTTTCTTT.

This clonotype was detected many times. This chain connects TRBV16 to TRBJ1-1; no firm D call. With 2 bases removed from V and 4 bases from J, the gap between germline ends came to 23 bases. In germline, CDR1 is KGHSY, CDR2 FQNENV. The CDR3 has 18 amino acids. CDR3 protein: CASSQITFRGSGVTEAFF. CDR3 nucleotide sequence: TGTGCCAGCAGCCAAATCACATTTCGCGGATCTGGGGTCACTGAAGCTTTCTTT.

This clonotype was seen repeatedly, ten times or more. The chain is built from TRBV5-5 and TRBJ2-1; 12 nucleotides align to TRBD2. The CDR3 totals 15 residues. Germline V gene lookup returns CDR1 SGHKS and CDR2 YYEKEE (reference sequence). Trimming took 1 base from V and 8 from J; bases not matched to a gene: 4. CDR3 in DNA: TGTGCCAGCAGCTTGTGGACTAGCGGGACGGATGAGCAGTTCTTC. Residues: CASSLWTSGTDEQFF.

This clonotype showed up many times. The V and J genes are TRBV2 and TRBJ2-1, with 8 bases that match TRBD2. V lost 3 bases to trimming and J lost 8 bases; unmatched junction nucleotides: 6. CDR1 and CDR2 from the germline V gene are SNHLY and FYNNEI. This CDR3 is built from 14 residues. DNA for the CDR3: TGTGCCAGCAGTGACAGCGGGAGATTCCATGAGCAGTTCTTC. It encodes CASSDSGRFHEQFF.

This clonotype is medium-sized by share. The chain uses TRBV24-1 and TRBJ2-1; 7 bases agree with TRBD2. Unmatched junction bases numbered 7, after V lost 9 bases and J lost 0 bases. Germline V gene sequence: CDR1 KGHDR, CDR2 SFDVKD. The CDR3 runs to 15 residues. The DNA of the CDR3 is TGTGCCACCGGGGTGGGGAGGGCCTCCTACAATGAGCAGTTCTTC. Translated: CATGVGRASYNEQFF.

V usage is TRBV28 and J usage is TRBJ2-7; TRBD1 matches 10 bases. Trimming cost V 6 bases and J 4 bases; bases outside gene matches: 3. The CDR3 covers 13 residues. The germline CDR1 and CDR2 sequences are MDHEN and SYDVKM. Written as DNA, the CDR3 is TGTGCCAGCAGAGGGACAGGGGTGTACGAGCAGTACTTC. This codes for CASRGTGVYEQYF. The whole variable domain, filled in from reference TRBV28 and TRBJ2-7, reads DVKVTQSSRYLVKRTGEKVFLECVQDMDHENMFWYRQDPGLGLRLIYFSYDVKMKEKGDIPEGYSVSREKKERFSLILESASTNQTSMYLCASRGTGVYEQYFGPGTRLTVT.

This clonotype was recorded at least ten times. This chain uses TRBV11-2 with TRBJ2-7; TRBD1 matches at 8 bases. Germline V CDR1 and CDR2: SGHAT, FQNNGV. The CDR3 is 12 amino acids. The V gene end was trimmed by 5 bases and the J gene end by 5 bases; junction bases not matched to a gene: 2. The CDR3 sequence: CASSKTGDEQYF. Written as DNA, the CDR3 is TGTGCCAGCAGCAAGACAGGGGACGAGCAGTACTTC.